This T cell receptor (beta chain) was observed in a study of cytomegalovirus exposure and HLA in healthy donors listed by TCRdb under 2017. For context, the study as a whole: In an earlier analysis of under 750 of the donors, 250 to 300 Gb of sequence data and approximately 120 million unique TCR beta sequences from some 170 million T cells were reported. An early release covering roughly 580 HLA-typed donors comprised about 300 gigabases of sequencing data and 65 million to 100 million unique TCR sequences. The genetic ancestry cluster associated with self-reported Caucasian donors included 81% of the roughly 400 genotyped donors. The aim of the study was to test whether cataloging public T cell receptors could identify signatures of past pathogen exposure. The T cell repertoires of around 670 subjects were profiled by immunosequencing and related to cytomegalovirus serostatus. Besides the first cohort of more than 650 subjects, a separate validation cohort made up of 90 to 150 different subjects was used. High-throughput TCR immunosequencing, statistical association of individual TCRs with disease status, and machine learning were combined to predict cytomegalovirus infection status. To study patterns of TCR occurrence, a later analysis re-analyzed previously published TCR beta repertoires from 650 to 750 donors and added high-resolution HLA genotyping. Rather than drawing on any new phenotypic data, the later analysis identified candidate immune exposures from TCR beta sequences and the way those sequences occurred across donors. An earlier analysis of fewer than 700 of the donors applied high-throughput TCR beta sequencing to assess whether each TCR beta V gene segment acted as functional or pseudogenic. Donor age, sex, ethnicity and CMV serostatus were compiled alongside the repertoire data. A later genetic analysis took genome-wide SNP genotypes for about 65% of the 666 donors and used that subset as a discovery cohort. Every repertoire in the discovery cohort had been generated on one and the same sequencing platform. HLA typing covered class I and class II loci at four-digit resolution. The number of typed donors differed by locus: about 629-640 for A, B, C, DRB1 and DQB1; some 500 for DQA1; some 590 for DPA1; and 450 to 480 for DPB1. Roughly 5 DR-DQ haplotypes were treated as single units for association and clustering because of strong linkage in the cohort. Among 350 to 400 genotyped donors of the cohort, an average of about 240,000 unique TCR beta nucleotide sequences were sequenced per donor, around a sixth of them non-productive.

On the study overall, not on this receptor specifically: Because some donors lacked HLA typing at each locus, the association tests relied only on the typed subset. An earlier analysis of approximately 500 of the donors showed that most TCR beta V segments appeared in productive rearrangements either about 87% or about 30% of the time, which broadly matched IMGT annotations. A later analysis found that most CMV-associated TCR beta chains appeared HLA-restricted, with HLA associations seemingly driven largely by CMV exposure. In this cohort, only TCR beta chains were sequenced, and detectable features were limited by the absence of alpha or paired-chain data. According to a later analysis, TCR association rates differed among HLA loci, with DRB1 alleles showing the most associated TCRs and HLA-C alleles showing the fewest. CMV serostatus was the only immune exposure information available for the cohort. A total of fewer than 200 TCR beta chains were listed by the study as associated with cytomegalovirus. In vitro tests confirmed that a few of the cytomegalovirus-associated TCR beta chains recognize cytomegalovirus antigens. Linkage disequilibrium might explain the correlated functional status among segregating V segments, but an unknown experimental factor could not be excluded. Specific HLA alleles were associated with 18,000 or so TCR beta sequences at a false discovery rate of 0.05 in a later analysis. Presence/absence analyses assumed roughly uniform sequencing depth across donors, an assumption that may not hold. Because counts were too low, seventeen rarely observed V segments, including chromosome 9 orphons, were left out of the earlier analysis of 587 of the donors. It was suggested by the authors that the approach could potentially be generalized to other disease states and immunological phenotypes. Across donors, most TCR sequences were observed very rarely, whereas some public TCRs were present in many individuals. Several of the top co-occurrence clusters appeared to be linked to parvovirus B19, influenza, CMV and Epstein-Barr virus, according to a later analysis. Cytomegalovirus status was reported to be diagnosed by the classifier with high specificity and sensitivity in both the original and validation cohorts. The sequencing pipeline was judged likely to have produced a cluster of highly shared sequence variants as a technical artifact. A later genetic analysis associated a missense DCLRE1C variant with V-gene and J-gene trimming of TCR beta chains, and an independent cohort replicated the association. A further reported finding was that TCR beta sequences accurately predicted the HLA-A and HLA-B alleles for most subjects in the first cohort. In a later analysis, HLA-associated TCR beta chains were found to be more clonally expanded and to have lower generation probabilities than equally common non-associated chains. Compared with the 666-donor mean, donors in an Asian-associated ancestry cluster had fewer N-insertions in productive TCRs, according to a later genetic analysis. When HLA alleles, especially DR and DQ, strongly co-occurred, attributing TCR associations to individual alleles was difficult.

Points on this clone: Its antigen remains undetermined. Base qualities are missing; no much larger clone stands one base away.

The cohort consisted of some 730 healthy bone marrow donors. At the time of sampling, every cohort member was nominally healthy, though immune exposures that went unrecorded were likely present. The donor tested CMV seropositive and was one of the 289 seropositive cohort members. Each donor provided a peripheral blood sample, and peripheral blood mononuclear cells were used for TCR beta sequencing. Genomic DNA extraction from the blood cell samples was performed with the Qiagen DNeasy Blood Extraction Kit. Library preparation was by the immunoSEQ multiplex PCR assay. For the multiplex PCR, a mixture combining 60 forward primers for TCR Vbeta segments and 13 reverse primers for TCR Jbeta segments was used. The CDR3 region of rearranged TCR beta genes was amplified from genomic DNA by a multiplex PCR assay. Amplified TCR beta libraries were sequenced as 87-base-pair reads on the Illumina HiSeq System. The original methods were these. A later analysis counted approximately 76 million unique TCR beta chains across the 700 or so repertoires, and some 11 million of these chains were shared by at least two donors. Raw reads were error-corrected and collapsed into unique sequences with a nearest-neighbor algorithm that merged closely related sequences to remove PCR and sequencing errors. V, D and J gene segments were assigned by aligning CDR3 sequences to IMGT reference sequences. Each retained sequence needed at least a six-nucleotide match to both a V gene segment and a J gene segment. A rearrangement counted as productive if the CDR3 had no stop codons and remained in frame with V and J, and every other rearrangement counted as non-productive. CDR3 was defined by IMGT convention, running from the second conserved V-encoded cysteine to the conserved J-encoded phenylalanine. Sequences without an unambiguous match to a single V gene segment were excluded from the earlier analysis of about 630 of the donors. In an earlier analysis of approximately 550 of the donors, V segments were called functional above 56.7% productive rearrangements and were called segregating when the between-donor standard deviation exceeded 5%. To diagnose cytomegalovirus status from the catalog of TCR beta chain sequences, a statistical classification framework was built. In a later analysis, TCR nucleotide sequences were compared against IMGT/GENE-DB human TR gene sequences so that V and J genes could be assigned. A later analysis assigned CDR3 sequences and most-parsimonious VDJ recombination scenarios with the TCRdist pipeline. In a later analysis, every TCR beta chain was defined by the combination of its CDR3 amino acid sequence and its V-gene family, and reads without a unique V-gene family were dropped. A later analysis removed roughly 590 highly shared, low-generation-probability nucleotide sequences to deal with suspected cross-contamination and a sequencing artifact. In a later analysis, a clonal expansion index was calculated for each public chain from normalized within-repertoire ranks of inferred template counts. Generation probabilities in a later analysis came from a VDJ recombination model fitted to out-of-frame rearrangements, and those results were checked against IGoR. In a later analysis, hypergeometric tests were used to score TCR-TCR, TCR-HLA and TCR-CMV co-occurrence, with a repertoire-size bias correction applied to TCR pairs. In a later analysis, false discovery rates were estimated by permuting HLA or CMV assignments 20 times. In a later analysis, co-occurring TCRs were grouped using DBSCAN, with TCRdist sequence similarity added in when clustering inside HLA-allele-positive subsets. Repertoires with fewer than 30,000 or more than 120,000 public chains, plus five repertoires with anomalous nucleotide sharing, were excluded from co-occurrence clustering. Sourced from immuneACCESS, this table was stored by TCRdb with only in-frame sequences that have V and J called. A share of the clones is absent; for the studies checked, an unresolved V gene accounts for under half, and the remainder has no known explanation. V and J calls and clone size are given by that table; D and trimming were obtained from the DNA. In all, the sample holds some 200,000 clones, and around 81% of those were seen once. The ten largest account for approximately 2.2% of the sample.

Sequenced: PBMCs. The origin of this receptor is a woman aged 30 to 39 in good health and CMV-seropositive.

The nucleotides read TGTGCCAGCTCACCACTAGAGGCTCTGGAGACCCAGTACTTC. Translation gives CASSPLEALETQYF. This sequence uses TRBV18 and TRBJ2-5, with the D gene not confidently named. Based on the germline V gene, the CDR1 and CDR2 sequences are KGHSH and LQKENI. V was cut back by 1 base and J by 5 bases, leaving a gap of 11 bases between them. The CDR3 runs 14 residues from the cysteine to the phenylalanine. Kept here is only the CDR3 DNA, which spans 42 bases and is read in frame from base 1.